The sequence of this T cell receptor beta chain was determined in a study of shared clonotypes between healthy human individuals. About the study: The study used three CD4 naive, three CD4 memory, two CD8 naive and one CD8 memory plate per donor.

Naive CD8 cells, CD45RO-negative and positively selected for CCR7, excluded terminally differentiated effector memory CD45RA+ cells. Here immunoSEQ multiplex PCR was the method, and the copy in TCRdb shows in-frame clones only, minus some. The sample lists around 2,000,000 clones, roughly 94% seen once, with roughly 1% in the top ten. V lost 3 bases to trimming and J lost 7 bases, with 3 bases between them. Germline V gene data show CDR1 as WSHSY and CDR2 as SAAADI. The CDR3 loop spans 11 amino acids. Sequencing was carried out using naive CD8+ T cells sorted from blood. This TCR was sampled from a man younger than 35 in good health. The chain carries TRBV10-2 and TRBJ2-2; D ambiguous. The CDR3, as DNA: TGCGCCAGCAGTGAAAACGGGGAGCTGTTTTTT. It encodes CASSENGELFF.